This T cell receptor beta chain emerged from a study of blood T cell repertoires in COVID-19. Overall study context: Nucleic acid was either cDNA or gDNA, and it came from T cells, B-cell-depleted T cells, or PBMCs.

Original processing methods: Estimated nucleated cell counts came from reference gene primer amplification. TCRdb keeps only in-frame clones here, not all; method: immunoSEQ multiplex PCR. D and trimming were read from the DNA, whereas the V and J calls and clone size are those reported in that table. Here the sample spans approximately 440,000 clones, about nine tenths being singletons. V lost 0 bases and J lost 9; bases outside the gene matches: 3. The germline CDR1 and CDR2 sequences are SGHRS and YFSETQ. The CDR3 loop spans 14 amino acids. The sequenced material came from PBMCs or T cells enriched from blood (not recorded which). V is TRBV5-1 and J is TRBJ2-1, with 10 bases lining up with TRBD2. This clonotype originated in a woman younger than 35 who had recovered from COVID-19. CDR3 in amino acids: CASSLETSGVEQFF. In nucleotides, the CDR3 is TGCGCCAGCAGCTTGGAAACTAGCGGGGTTGAGCAGTTCTTC.